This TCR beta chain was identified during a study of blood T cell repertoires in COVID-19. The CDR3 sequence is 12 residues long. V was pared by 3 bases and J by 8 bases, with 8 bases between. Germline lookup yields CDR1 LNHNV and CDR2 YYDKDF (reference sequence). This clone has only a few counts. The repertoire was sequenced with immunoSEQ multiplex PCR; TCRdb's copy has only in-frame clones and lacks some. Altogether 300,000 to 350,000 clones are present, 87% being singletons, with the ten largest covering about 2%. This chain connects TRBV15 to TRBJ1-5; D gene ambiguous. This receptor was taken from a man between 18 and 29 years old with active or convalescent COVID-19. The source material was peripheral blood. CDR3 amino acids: CATSSPQEPQHF. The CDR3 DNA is TGTGCCACCAGCAGCCCACAAGAGCCCCAGCATTTT. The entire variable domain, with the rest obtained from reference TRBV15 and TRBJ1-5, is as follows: DAMVIQNPRYQVTQFGKPVTLSCSQTLNHNVMYWYQQKSSQAPKLLFHYYDKDFNNEADTPDNFQSRRPNTSFCFLDIRSPGLGDTAMYLCATSSPQEPQHFGDGTRLSIL.